The present TCR beta chain was sequenced within a study of blood T cell repertoires in COVID-19. Turning to the study itself: Sites across the United States, Italy and Spain contributed samples from acute and convalescent COVID-19.

Germline trimming cut 6 bases from V and 10 bases from J; bases unmatched to any gene: 8. The CDR3 has 12 residues. CDR1 is SEHNR, CDR2 FQNEAQ, per germline (reference sequence). In the study's own analysis: Reference gene primer amplification yielded estimated nucleated cell counts. Sequenced by immunoSEQ multiplex PCR; TCRdb stores in-frame clones only, minus some. V, J and clone size are taken as reported in that table, and D and trimming were inferred from the DNA itself. The data contain roughly 200,000 clones, 75% to 90% of them singletons. The specimen sequenced was peripheral blood. This TCR was sampled from a woman aged 80 or older with COVID-19, enrolled during active disease. V is TRBV7-9 and J is TRBJ1-1; TRBD1 aligns across 7 bases. The CDR3 coding sequence is TGTGCCAGCAGTCCCAGGGACAGTACAGCTTTCTTT. As protein: CASSPRDSTAFF.